A selection of T cell receptor beta chains follows, all from one sample in a study of blood T cell repertoires in COVID-19. Assay: immunoSEQ multiplex PCR; the TCRdb copy retains only in-frame clones and omits some. This sample has 200,000 to 250,000 clones, with about 79% found just once. The specimen was peripheral blood. The receptors come from a man between 50 and 59 years old with active or convalescent COVID-19. Each CDR3 is given with its conserved first and last residue. Each record gives: D gene, clone size, V gene, CDR3 length, J gene, CDR3 protein, CDR3 DNA. The D gene is left open where the match is weak. Some rows have no size entry. The others give once, few or many, or a class for an expanded clone.

D gene: TRBD1
clone size: NA
V gene: TRBV5-6
CDR3 length: 14
J gene: TRBJ2-7
CDR3 protein: CASSSRDRETEQYF
CDR3 DNA: TGTGCCAGCAGCTCCCGGGACAGGGAGACGGAGCAGTACTTC

D gene: NA
clone size: NA
V gene: TRBV6-2/TRBV6-3
CDR3 length: 15
J gene: TRBJ2-3
CDR3 protein: CASSYSASSTDTQYF
CDR3 DNA: TGTGCCAGCAGTTACTCGGCATCTAGCACAGATACGCAGTATTTT

D gene: TRBD2
clone size: NA
V gene: TRBV2
CDR3 length: 17
J gene: TRBJ2-1
CDR3 protein: CASSSDLGLAGGPQKFF
CDR3 DNA: TGTGCCAGCAGCTCCGACCTGGGACTAGCGGGGGGCCCTCAAAAGTTCTTC

D gene: TRBD1
clone size: NA
V gene: TRBV2
CDR3 length: 14
J gene: TRBJ2-3
CDR3 protein: CASSRTGSTDTQYF
CDR3 DNA: TGTGCCAGCTCGAGGACAGGTAGCACAGATACGCAGTATTTT

D gene: TRBD1
clone size: NA
V gene: TRBV4-3
CDR3 length: 15
J gene: TRBJ1-1
CDR3 protein: CASSRLTGAGTEAFF
CDR3 DNA: TGCGCCAGCAGCCGCCTTACAGGGGCAGGCACTGAAGCTTTCTTT

D gene: NA
clone size: few
V gene: TRBV4-1
CDR3 length: 18
J gene: TRBJ2-2
CDR3 protein: CASSQDQIGRGGTGELFF
CDR3 DNA: TGCGCCAGCAGCCAAGATCAGATAGGGCGGGGTGGCACCGGGGAGCTGTTTTTT

D gene: NA
clone size: NA
V gene: TRBV18
CDR3 length: 16
J gene: TRBJ1-5
CDR3 protein: CASSPFPPRSNQPQHF
CDR3 DNA: TGTGCCAGCTCACCATTCCCCCCGCGGAGCAATCAGCCCCAGCATTTT

D gene: NA
clone size: NA
V gene: TRBV28
CDR3 length: 14
J gene: TRBJ2-7
CDR3 protein: CASKPGFTIDEQYF
CDR3 DNA: TGTGCCAGCAAACCAGGGTTTACGATCGACGAGCAGTACTTC

D gene: TRBD1
clone size: NA
V gene: TRBV7-9
CDR3 length: 15
J gene: TRBJ1-4
CDR3 protein: CASSLTGGLSEKLFF
CDR3 DNA: TGTGCCAGCAGCTTGACAGGGGGATTAAGTGAAAAACTGTTTTTT

D gene: TRBD2
clone size: NA
V gene: TRBV5-1
CDR3 length: 15
J gene: TRBJ2-1
CDR3 protein: CASSPGTSGWNEQFF
CDR3 DNA: TGCGCCAGCAGCCCCGGGACTAGCGGGTGGAATGAGCAGTTCTTC

D gene: NA
clone size: NA
V gene: TRBV14
CDR3 length: 14
J gene: TRBJ2-7
CDR3 protein: CASSQGGYLYEQYF
CDR3 DNA: TGTGCCAGCAGCCAAGGGGGCTACCTCTACGAGCAGTACTTC

D gene: TRBD1
clone size: NA
V gene: TRBV7-8
CDR3 length: 17
J gene: TRBJ1-2
CDR3 protein: CASSFMHTGTGSNGYTF
CDR3 DNA: TGTGCCAGCAGCTTTATGCACACCGGGACAGGGAGCAATGGCTACACCTTC

D gene: TRBD1
clone size: few
V gene: TRBV4-1
CDR3 length: 15
J gene: TRBJ2-1
CDR3 protein: CASSQATGTYNEQFF
CDR3 DNA: TGCGCCAGCAGCCAAGCGACAGGGACCTACAATGAGCAGTTCTTC

D gene: TRBD1
clone size: NA
V gene: TRBV19
CDR3 length: 14
J gene: TRBJ1-1
CDR3 protein: CASSVDRGGTEAFF
CDR3 DNA: TGTGCCAGTAGTGTCGACAGGGGGGGGACTGAAGCTTTCTTT

D gene: NA
clone size: NA
V gene: TRBV7-2
CDR3 length: 13
J gene: TRBJ1-2
CDR3 protein: CASSLVYRVGYTF
CDR3 DNA: TGTGCCAGCAGCTTAGTGTACAGGGTCGGCTACACCTTC

D gene: TRBD1
clone size: few
V gene: TRBV5-5
CDR3 length: 16
J gene: TRBJ1-5
CDR3 protein: CASSWGQGASNQPQHF
CDR3 DNA: TGTGCCAGCAGCTGGGGACAGGGGGCCAGCAATCAGCCCCAGCATTTT

D gene: NA
clone size: NA
V gene: TRBV11-3
CDR3 length: 16
J gene: TRBJ2-3
CDR3 protein: CASSLDGRFRTDTQYF
CDR3 DNA: TGTGCCAGCAGCTTAGATGGCCGGTTCAGGACAGATACGCAGTATTTT

D gene: TRBD2
clone size: NA
V gene: TRBV28
CDR3 length: 14
J gene: TRBJ2-2
CDR3 protein: CASTSGGHTGELFF
CDR3 DNA: TGTGCCAGCACCTCGGGGGGTCACACCGGGGAGCTGTTTTTT

D gene: NA
clone size: NA
V gene: TRBV11-2
CDR3 length: 15
J gene: TRBJ1-4
CDR3 protein: CASSFARGGVEKLFF
CDR3 DNA: TGTGCCAGCAGCTTCGCCCGAGGAGGTGTGGAAAAACTGTTTTTT

D gene: NA
clone size: NA
V gene: TRBV6-5
CDR3 length: 15
J gene: TRBJ2-1
CDR3 protein: CASSYKGVTYNEQFF
CDR3 DNA: TGTGCCAGCAGTTACAAGGGGGTCACCTACAATGAGCAGTTCTTC

D gene: NA
clone size: NA
V gene: TRBV4-1
CDR3 length: 15
J gene: TRBJ1-2
CDR3 protein: CASSFANMSPGGYTF
CDR3 DNA: TGCGCCAGCAGCTTCGCGAACATGTCCCCGGGAGGCTACACCTTC

D gene: TRBD2
clone size: NA
V gene: TRBV28
CDR3 length: 19
J gene: TRBJ2-3
CDR3 protein: CASIGTSGRAGLWTDTQYF
CDR3 DNA: TGTGCCAGCATTGGGACTAGCGGGAGGGCCGGTCTTTGGACAGATACGCAGTATTTT

D gene: NA
clone size: NA
V gene: TRBV6-2/TRBV6-3
CDR3 length: 18
J gene: TRBJ1-2
CDR3 protein: CASSYRYRTRQSVSGYTF
CDR3 DNA: TGTGCCAGCAGTTACAGGTACAGGACACGTCAAAGTGTTTCCGGCTACACCTTC

D gene: NA
clone size: NA
V gene: TRBV7-2
CDR3 length: 15
J gene: TRBJ2-1
CDR3 protein: CASSLDYALGHEQFF
CDR3 DNA: TGTGCCAGCAGCCTCGACTACGCCCTTGGGCATGAGCAGTTCTTC

D gene: TRBD1
clone size: NA
V gene: TRBV5-1
CDR3 length: 17
J gene: TRBJ2-1
CDR3 protein: CASSHPRGQGAMDEQFF
CDR3 DNA: TGCGCCAGCAGCCATCCCAGGGGACAGGGGGCTATGGATGAGCAGTTCTTC

D gene: NA
clone size: NA
V gene: TRBV2
CDR3 length: 15
J gene: TRBJ2-5
CDR3 protein: CASSERGQGTETQYF
CDR3 DNA: TGTGCCAGCAGTGAAAGGGGGCAGGGGACTGAGACCCAGTACTTC